This T cell receptor beta chain derives from a study of T cells in Graves' hyperthyroidism and ophthalmopathy. Study-wide context: Peripheral blood samples were taken at initial diagnosis, prior to any treatment.

The CDR3 runs 15 residues. CDR1 is MNHEY and CDR2 is SVGEGT in the germline V gene. Trimming at V came to 7 bases and at J to 4 bases, leaving 5 bases not matched to a gene. This clonotype came up a few times. The source material, RNA transcripts, was used to amplify TCR beta CDR3 regions. A first-round RT-PCR of the TCR CDR3 used the HTBI primer set. TCRdb reanalysed the multiplex PCR reads using MiXCR and keeps one entry per CDR3 protein. The sample includes about 400,000 distinct CDR3 sequences, over 11% of them seen just once. The gene calls are TRBV6-2 or TRBV6-3 and TRBJ2-3, with TRBD2 matching 13 bases. The sample comprised blood. The TCR comes from a man aged 45 to 65 with Graves' ophthalmopathy. The CDR3, as DNA: TGTGCCAGCACTTTACTAGCGGGAGGGTCAGATACGCAGTATTTT. This sequence encodes CASTLLAGGSDTQYF.